One TCR beta chain is described in this entry. TCRdb's table, derived via immunoSEQ multiplex PCR, lists solely in-frame clones and lacks some. The sample gives about 64,000 clones, nearly 98% of which show up once; 0.34% is in the top ten. Germline values: CDR1 SGHAT, CDR2 FQNNGV. The V end lost 3 bases, the J end lost 5 bases, and 8 bases lay between the germline ends. The CDR3 has 13 amino acids. The record originates from a study of Tregs in tolerant kidney transplant recipients. The receptor's source is a human donor who received a combined kidney and bone marrow transplant. J is TRBJ2-1 and V is TRBV11-2; no reliable D call. Sequencing used Tregs from blood, obtained before the transplant. The CDR3 sequence: CASSFTTDNEQFF. CDR3 sequence (DNA): TGTGCCAGCAGCTTTACTACTGACAATGAGCAGTTCTTC.